This T cell receptor beta chain is drawn from a study of cytomegalovirus exposure and HLA in healthy donors. Primers for the PCR totalled 60 Vbeta and 13 Jbeta. Produced via immunoSEQ multiplex PCR; TCRdb's table is partial and in-frame only. Here the sample spans under 200,000 clones, around four fifths being singletons. Germline assignment: CDR1 MNHNS and CDR2 SASEGT. The CDR3 covers 16 residues. Trimming pared 3 bases from V and 0 bases from J, leaving 15 bases between. Sequenced: PBMCs. The V call is TRBV6-1, the J call TRBJ2-7, with D possibly TRBD1 on 5 matching bases. This receptor was taken from a male donor in good health and CMV-seropositive. The CDR3: CASSDSGRISSYEQYF. CDR3 DNA sequence: TGTGCCAGCAGTGATTCAGGGCGTATAAGCTCCTACGAGCAGTACTTC.